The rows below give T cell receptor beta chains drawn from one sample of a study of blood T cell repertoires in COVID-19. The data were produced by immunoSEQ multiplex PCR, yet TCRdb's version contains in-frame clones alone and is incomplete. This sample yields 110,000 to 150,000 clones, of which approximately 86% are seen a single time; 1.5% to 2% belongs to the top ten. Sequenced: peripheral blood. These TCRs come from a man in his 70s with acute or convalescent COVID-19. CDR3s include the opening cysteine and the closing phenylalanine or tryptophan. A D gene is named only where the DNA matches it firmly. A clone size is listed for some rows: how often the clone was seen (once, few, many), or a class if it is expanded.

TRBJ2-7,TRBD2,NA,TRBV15,CATSRDSGGLVEQYF,TGTGCCACCAGCAGAGATTCGGGGGGGCTGGTCGAGCAGTACTTC
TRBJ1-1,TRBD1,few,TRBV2,CASAINTGGEGAFF,TGTGCCAGCGCTATTAACACAGGGGGCGAAGGAGCTTTCTTT
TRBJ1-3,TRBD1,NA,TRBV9,CASSVGGTGSGNTIYF,TGTGCCAGCAGCGTAGGGGGGACAGGCTCTGGAAACACCATATATTTT
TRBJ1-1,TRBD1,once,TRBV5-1,CASRGLDRGTEAFF,TGCGCCAGCAGGGGTTTGGACAGGGGCACTGAAGCTTTCTTT
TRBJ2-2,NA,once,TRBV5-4,CASSLGGWAGELFF,TGTGCCAGCAGCTTGGGCGGATGGGCCGGGGAGCTGTTTTTT
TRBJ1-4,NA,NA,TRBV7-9,CASSLGTLRGEKLFF,TGTGCCAGCAGCTTAGGGACACTCAGGGGTGAAAAACTGTTTTTT
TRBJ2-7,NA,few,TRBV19,CASSPASASGVHEQYF,TGTGCCAGTAGCCCTGCGTCGGCGTCAGGGGTCCACGAGCAGTACTTC
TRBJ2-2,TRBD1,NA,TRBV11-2,CASSPRTGLTGELFF,TGTGCCAGCAGCCCAAGGACAGGGCTGACCGGGGAGCTGTTTTTT
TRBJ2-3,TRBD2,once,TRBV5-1,CASSAGGPTDTQYF,TGCGCCAGCAGCGCGGGGGGGCCTACAGATACGCAGTATTTT
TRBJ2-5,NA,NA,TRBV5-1,CASSPPGQETQYF,TGCGCCAGCAGCCCACCAGGGCAAGAGACCCAGTACTTC
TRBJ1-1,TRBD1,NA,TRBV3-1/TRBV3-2,CASSQHGQGEAFF,TGTGCCAGCAGCCAACACGGACAGGGTGAAGCTTTCTTT
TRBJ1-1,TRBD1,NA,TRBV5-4,CASSLENRGQWGTEAFF,TGTGCCAGCAGCTTGGAGAACAGGGGGCAGTGGGGCACTGAAGCTTTCTTT
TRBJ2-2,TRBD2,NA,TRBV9,CASSVRARTSGVSTNTGELFF,TGTGCCAGCAGCGTCCGAGCCCGGACTAGCGGAGTTTCGACGAACACCGGGGAGCTGTTTTTT
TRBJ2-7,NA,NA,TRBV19,CASSISRRREQYF,TGTGCCAGTAGTATTAGTAGGCGGCGCGAGCAGTACTTC
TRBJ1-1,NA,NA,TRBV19,CASSIDAYENTEAFF,TGTGCCAGTAGTATAGATGCCTATGAGAACACTGAAGCTTTCTTT
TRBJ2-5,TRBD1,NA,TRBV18,CASSPRSGGVEETQYF,TGTGCCAGCTCACCACGGTCAGGGGGTGTAGAAGAGACCCAGTACTTC
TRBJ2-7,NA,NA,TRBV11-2,CASSLVAGQLYEQYF,TGTGCCAGCAGCTTAGTTGCAGGACAACTCTACGAGCAGTACTTC
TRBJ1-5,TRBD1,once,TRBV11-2,CASSVDRDSNQPQHF,TGTGCCAGCAGCGTGGACAGGGATAGCAATCAGCCCCAGCATTTT
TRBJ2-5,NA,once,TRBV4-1,CASSLGQLGRGETQYF,TGCGCCAGCAGCCTTGGACAGTTAGGAAGAGGAGAGACCCAGTACTTC
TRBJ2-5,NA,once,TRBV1,CTSSRVHGLAGGRQETQYF,TGCACCAGCAGCCGTGTGCATGGACTAGCGGGAGGGCGGCAAGAGACCCAGTACTTC
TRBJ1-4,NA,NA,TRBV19,CASSPLGQEKLFF,TGTGCCAGTAGTCCCCTCGGACAGGAAAAACTGTTTTTT
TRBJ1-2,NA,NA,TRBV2,CASRATVNYGYTF,TGTGCCAGCAGGGCGACAGTAAACTATGGCTACACCTTC
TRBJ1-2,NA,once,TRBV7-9,CASSPQEGNYGYTF,TGTGCCAGCAGCCCACAAGAGGGTAACTATGGCTACACCTTC
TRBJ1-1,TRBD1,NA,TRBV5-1,CASSSTQGASTEAFF,TGCGCCAGCAGCTCGACCCAGGGGGCTAGCACTGAAGCTTTCTTT
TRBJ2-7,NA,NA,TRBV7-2,CASSLGGDSYEQYF,TGTGCCAGCAGCTTAGGGGGGGATTCCTACGAGCAGTACTTC
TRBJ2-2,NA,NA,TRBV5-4,CASSFRGVGTGELFF,TGTGCCAGCAGCTTCAGGGGAGTTGGCACCGGGGAGCTGTTTTTT
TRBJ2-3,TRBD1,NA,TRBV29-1,CSVATGGADTQYF,TGCAGCGTGGCGACAGGGGGAGCAGATACGCAGTATTTT
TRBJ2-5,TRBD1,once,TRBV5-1,CASSLGTGRGETQYF,TGCGCCAGCAGCCTGGGGACAGGGAGAGGGGAGACCCAGTACTTC
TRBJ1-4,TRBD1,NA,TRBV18,CASSPFGETGGDFNEKLFF,TGTGCCAGCTCACCATTCGGTGAGACAGGGGGCGATTTCAATGAAAAACTGTTTTTT
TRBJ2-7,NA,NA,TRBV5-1,CASSYQASYEQYF,TGCGCCAGCTCGTACCAGGCCTCCTACGAGCAGTACTTC
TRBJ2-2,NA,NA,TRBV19,CASSIGFRGTGELFF,TGTGCCAGTAGTATAGGTTTTAGGGGCACCGGGGAGCTGTTTTTT
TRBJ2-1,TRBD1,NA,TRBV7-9,CASSLWTGGLNEQFF,TGTGCCAGCAGCCTCTGGACAGGGGGCCTGAATGAGCAGTTCTTC
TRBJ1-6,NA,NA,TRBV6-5,CASTRVINSPLHF,TGTGCCAGCACGAGGGTAATTAATTCACCCCTCCACTTT
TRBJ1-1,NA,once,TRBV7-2,CASSLARNTEAFF,TGTGCCAGCAGCTTAGCGAGGAACACTGAAGCTTTCTTT
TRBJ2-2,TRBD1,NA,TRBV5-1,CASRSDRVDTGELFF,TGCGCCAGCAGATCCGACAGGGTAGACACCGGGGAGCTGTTTTTT
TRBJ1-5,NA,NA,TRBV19,CASSTAPGRGGYQPQHF,TGTGCCAGTAGTACAGCCCCAGGGAGGGGGGGCTATCAGCCCCAGCATTTT
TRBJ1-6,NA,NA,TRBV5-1,CASSLALGGANSPLHF,TGCGCCAGCAGCTTGGCATTAGGAGGAGCCAATTCACCCCTCCACTTT
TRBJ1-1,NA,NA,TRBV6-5,CASRLSGQTNTEAFF,TGTGCCAGCAGACTATCTGGACAGACGAACACTGAAGCTTTCTTT
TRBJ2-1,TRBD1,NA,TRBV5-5,CASSLGQGVLGEQFF,TGTGCCAGCAGCTTGGGACAGGGGGTACTAGGTGAGCAGTTCTTC
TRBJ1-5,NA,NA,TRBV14,CASSQKRQKNSNQPQHF,TGTGCCAGCAGCCAAAAAAGACAGAAAAATAGCAATCAGCCCCAGCATTTT
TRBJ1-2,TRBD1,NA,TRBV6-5,CASRTGGAGYGYTF,TGTGCCAGCAGGACAGGGGGCGCCGGGTATGGCTACACCTTC
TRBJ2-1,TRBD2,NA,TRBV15,CATSVTSGRKDNEQFF,TGTGCCACCAGCGTCACTAGCGGGAGGAAGGACAATGAGCAGTTCTTC
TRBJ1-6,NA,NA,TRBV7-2,CASSLGEASSYNSPLHF,TGTGCCAGCAGCTTAGGGGAGGCCAGCTCCTATAATTCACCCCTCCACTTT
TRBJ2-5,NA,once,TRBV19,CASSIGEGTGLGSNQETQYF,TGTGCCAGTAGTATAGGAGAGGGTACAGGGCTGGGATCCAACCAAGAGACCCAGTACTTC
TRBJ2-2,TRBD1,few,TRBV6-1,CASSEQGAAGELFF,TGTGCCAGCAGTGAACAGGGGGCGGCCGGGGAGCTGTTTTTT
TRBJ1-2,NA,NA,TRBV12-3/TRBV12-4,CASSLRGHYGYTF,TGTGCCAGCAGTCTCAGGGGTCATTATGGCTACACCTTC
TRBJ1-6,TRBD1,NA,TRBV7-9,CASSLGGTENSPLHF,TGTGCCAGCAGCTTAGGCGGGACAGAAAATTCACCCCTCCACTTT
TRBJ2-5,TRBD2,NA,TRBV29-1,CSAASGGQETQYF,TGCAGCGCGGCGTCGGGGGGCCAAGAGACCCAGTACTTC
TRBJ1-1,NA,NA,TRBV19,CASSIGGSGNTEAFF,TGTGCCAGTAGTATAGGGGGCAGTGGGAACACTGAAGCTTTCTTT
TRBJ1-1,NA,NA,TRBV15,CATSRSPGQKGRTEAFF,TGTGCCACCAGCAGAAGTCCCGGACAGAAAGGAAGGACTGAAGCTTTCTTT
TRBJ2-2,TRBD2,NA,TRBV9,CASTPGLVTTGELFF,TGTGCCAGCACCCCGGGACTAGTAACCACCGGGGAGCTGTTTTTT
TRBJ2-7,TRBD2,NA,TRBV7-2,CASSFGGGAYEQYF,TGTGCCAGCAGCTTTGGTGGGGGGGCCTACGAGCAGTACTTC
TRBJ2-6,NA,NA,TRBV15,CATSRDRGTGANVLTF,TGTGCCACCAGCAGAGATCGAGGGACTGGGGCCAACGTCCTGACTTTC
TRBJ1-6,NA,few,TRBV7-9,CASSFISSYNSPLHF,TGTGCCAGCAGCTTCATCAGCTCCTATAATTCACCCCTCCACTTT
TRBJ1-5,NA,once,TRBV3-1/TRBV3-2,CASSQGHRSNWNNQPQHF,TGTGCCAGCAGCCAAGGGCACAGGTCGAATTGGAACAATCAGCCCCAGCATTTT
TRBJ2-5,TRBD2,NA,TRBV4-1,CASSDIFSGGPSRPQYF,TGCGCCAGCAGCGACATTTTTAGCGGGGGGCCCTCCCGTCCCCAGTACTTC